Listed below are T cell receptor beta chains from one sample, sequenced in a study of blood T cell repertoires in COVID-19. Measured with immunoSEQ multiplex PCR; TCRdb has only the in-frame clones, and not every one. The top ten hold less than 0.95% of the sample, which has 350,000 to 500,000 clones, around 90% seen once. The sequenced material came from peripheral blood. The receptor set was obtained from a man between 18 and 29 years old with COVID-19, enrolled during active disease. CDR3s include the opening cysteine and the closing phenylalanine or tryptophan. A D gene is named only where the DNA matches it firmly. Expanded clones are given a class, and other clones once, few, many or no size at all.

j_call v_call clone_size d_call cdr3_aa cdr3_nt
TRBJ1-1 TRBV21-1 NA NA CASSPPWGTGMNTEAFF TGTGCCAGCAGCCCTCCCTGGGGGACAGGGATGAACACTGAAGCTTTCTTT
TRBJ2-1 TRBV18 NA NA CASSRTESNEQFF TGTGCCAGCTCACGGACTGAATCCAATGAGCAGTTCTTC
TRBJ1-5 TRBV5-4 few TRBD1 CASRRQGPNQPQHF TGTGCCAGCAGGAGACAGGGGCCCAATCAGCCCCAGCATTTT
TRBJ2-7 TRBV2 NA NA CASKGDPYEQYF TGTGCCAGCAAGGGGGACCCCTACGAGCAGTACTTC
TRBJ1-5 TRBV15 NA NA CAAGERGNQPQHF TGTGCCGCAGGGGAGCGTGGTAATCAGCCCCAGCATTTT
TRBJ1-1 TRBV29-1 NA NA CSVGRLMNTEAFF TGCAGCGTTGGGAGGCTCATGAACACTGAAGCTTTCTTT
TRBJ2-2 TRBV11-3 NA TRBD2 CASSPRLAGGSNTGELFF TGTGCCAGCAGCCCGAGACTAGCGGGGGGCTCGAACACCGGGGAGCTGTTTTTT
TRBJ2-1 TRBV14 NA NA CASSPLGLLEYNEQFF TGTGCCAGCAGCCCCCTGGGACTGCTCGAATACAATGAGCAGTTCTTC
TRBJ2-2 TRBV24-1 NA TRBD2 CATSERLAGNTGELFF TGTGCCACCAGTGAGAGACTAGCGGGGAACACCGGGGAGCTGTTTTTT
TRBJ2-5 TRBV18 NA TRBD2 CASSQGLEETQYF TGTGCCAGCTCTCAGGGACTAGAAGAGACCCAGTACTTC
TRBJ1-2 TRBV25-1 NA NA CASSDPTRPEAYGYTF TGTGCCAGCAGTGACCCCACAAGGCCAGAGGCCTATGGCTACACCTTC
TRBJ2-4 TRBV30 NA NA CAWKQTGFGIQYF TGTGCCTGGAAACAAACAGGGTTCGGCATTCAGTACTTC
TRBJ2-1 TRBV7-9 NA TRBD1 CASSLNVPGTGHEQFF TGTGCCAGCAGCTTGAACGTCCCCGGGACAGGGCATGAGCAGTTCTTC
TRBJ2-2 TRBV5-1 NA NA CASSLEDRVTGELFF TGCGCCAGCAGCTTGGAGGACAGAGTTACCGGGGAGCTGTTTTTT
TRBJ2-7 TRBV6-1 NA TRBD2 CASSEGTSGSYEQYF TGTGCCAGCAGTGAAGGGACTAGCGGCTCCTACGAGCAGTACTTC
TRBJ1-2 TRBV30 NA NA CAWMEGPRKNYGYTF TGTGCCTGGATGGAGGGACCGCGTAAGAACTATGGCTACACCTTC
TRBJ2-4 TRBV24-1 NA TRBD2 CATSRGTGGDIQYF TGTGCCACCAGTCGGGGGACGGGAGGGGACATTCAGTACTTC
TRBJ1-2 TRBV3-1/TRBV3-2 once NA CASSRGGRVDYGYTF TGTGCCAGCAGTCGGGGGGGTAGGGTCGACTATGGCTACACCTTC
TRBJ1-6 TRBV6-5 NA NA CASSRGTYSPLHF TGTGCCAGCAGTCGAGGGACATATTCACCCCTCCACTTT